The clone carrying this T cell receptor (beta chain) was recorded a few times. Its cognate antigen is unknown. Generated by immunoSEQ multiplex PCR, the TCRdb table keeps only in-frame clones and is missing some. The sample lists 20,000 to 25,000 clones, roughly 73% occurring once. This entry is derived from a study of vaccination effects on CD4 cells after COVID-19. Background on the study: Wells containing a few million PBMC each were cultured with 9 to 10 IU/ml IL-2 and 10 ug/ml peptides. Notes on the study in general: Marked clonal contraction of infection- and vaccine-induced clones was seen late after vaccination.

CD4+ T cell isolation took place after more than eight days of culture. Prior SARS-CoV-2 infection was absent in the vaccine recipients, as shown by negative nucleocapsid antibodies. Half of the medium was exchanged for IL-2 medium on both days 3 and 7. The germline V gene encodes CDR1 MGHDK and CDR2 SYGVNS. Trimming stripped 4 bases from V and 3 bases from J, with 5 bases between. This CDR3 spans 12 amino acids. The sequenced sample was CD4+ T cells from PBMCs cultured without peptide, obtained before COVID-19 vaccination. The clonotype comes from a human donor who received a COVID-19 vaccine. The chain links TRBV25-1 to TRBJ2-3; unclear D gene. CDR3 sequence: CASSGSTDTQYF. The CDR3 nucleotides are TGTGCCAGCAGTGGAAGTACAGATACGCAGTATTTT.